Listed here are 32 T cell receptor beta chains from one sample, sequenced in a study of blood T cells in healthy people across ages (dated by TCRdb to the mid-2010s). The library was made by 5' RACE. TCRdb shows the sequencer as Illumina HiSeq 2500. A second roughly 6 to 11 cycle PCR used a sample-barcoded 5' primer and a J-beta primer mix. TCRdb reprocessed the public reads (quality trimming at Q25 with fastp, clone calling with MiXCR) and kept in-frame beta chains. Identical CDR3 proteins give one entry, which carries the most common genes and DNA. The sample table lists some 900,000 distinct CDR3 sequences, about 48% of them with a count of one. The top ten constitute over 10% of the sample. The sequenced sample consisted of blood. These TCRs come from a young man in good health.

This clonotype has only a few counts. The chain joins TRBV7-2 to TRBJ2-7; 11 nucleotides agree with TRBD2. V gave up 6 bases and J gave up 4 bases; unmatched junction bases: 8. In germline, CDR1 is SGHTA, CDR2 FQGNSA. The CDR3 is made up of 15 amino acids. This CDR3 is CASRSQGTSGYEQYF. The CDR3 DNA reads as TGTGCCAGCAGATCACAGGGGACTAGCGGTTACGAGCAGTACTTC.

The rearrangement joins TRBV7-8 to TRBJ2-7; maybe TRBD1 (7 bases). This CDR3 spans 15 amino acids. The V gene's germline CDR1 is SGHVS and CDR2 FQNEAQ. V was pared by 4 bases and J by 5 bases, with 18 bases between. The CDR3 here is CASSSEAGQNDEQYF. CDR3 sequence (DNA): TGTGCCAGCAGCTCTGAGGCGGGACAGAATGACGAGCAGTACTTC.

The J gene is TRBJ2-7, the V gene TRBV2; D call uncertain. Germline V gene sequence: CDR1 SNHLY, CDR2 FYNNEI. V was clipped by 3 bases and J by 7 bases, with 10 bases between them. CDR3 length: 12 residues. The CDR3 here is CASSEQNNEQYF. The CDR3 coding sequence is TGTGCCAGCAGTGAGCAGAACAATGAGCAGTACTTC.

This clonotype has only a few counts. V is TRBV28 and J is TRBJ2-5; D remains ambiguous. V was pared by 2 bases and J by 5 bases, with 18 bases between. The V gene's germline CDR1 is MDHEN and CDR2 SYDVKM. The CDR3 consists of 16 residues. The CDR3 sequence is CASSLSRWGQTETQYF. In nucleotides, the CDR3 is TGTGCCAGCAGTTTAAGTAGGTGGGGTCAGACGGAGACCCAGTACTTC.

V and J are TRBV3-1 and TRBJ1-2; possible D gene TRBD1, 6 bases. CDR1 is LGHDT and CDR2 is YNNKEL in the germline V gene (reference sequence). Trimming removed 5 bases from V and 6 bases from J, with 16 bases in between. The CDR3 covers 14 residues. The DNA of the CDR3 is TGTGCCAGCAGCTCCCCCGCCAGGGGCCATGGCTACACCTTC. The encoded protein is CASSSPARGHGYTF.

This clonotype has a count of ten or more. The CDR3, as DNA: TGTGCCAGCAGCCAAGACCCGGGGAGCTCCTACGAGCAGTACTTC. Its protein product is CASSQDPGSSYEQYF. This chain links TRBV4-2 with TRBJ2-7; D might be TRBD2 (5 bases). The CDR3 has 15 residues. CDR1 is LGHNA, CDR2 YNFKEQ, per germline. V dropped 0 bases and J dropped 0 bases, with 9 bases sitting between them.

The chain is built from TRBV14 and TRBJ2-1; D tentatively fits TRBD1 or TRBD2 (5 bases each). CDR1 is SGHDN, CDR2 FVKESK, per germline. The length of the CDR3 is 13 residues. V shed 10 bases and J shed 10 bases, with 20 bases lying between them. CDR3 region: CATNPRGSSEQFF. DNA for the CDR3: TGTGCCACCAACCCCCGGGGCAGCTCCGAGCAGTTCTTC. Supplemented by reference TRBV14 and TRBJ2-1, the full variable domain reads EAGVTQFPSHSVIEKGQTVTLRCDPISGHDNLYWYRRVMGKEIKFLLHFVKESKQDESGMPNNRFLAERTGGTYSTLKVQPAELEDSGVYFCATNPRGSSEQFFGPGTRLTVL.

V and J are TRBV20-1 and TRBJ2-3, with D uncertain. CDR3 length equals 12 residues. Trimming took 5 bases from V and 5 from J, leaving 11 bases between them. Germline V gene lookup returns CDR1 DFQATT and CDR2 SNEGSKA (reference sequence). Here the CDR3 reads CSARTAEDTQYF. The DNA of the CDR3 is TGCAGTGCTCGGACCGCGGAAGATACGCAGTATTTT.

The CDR3 loop is CSAPGHQETQYF. The CDR3 DNA is TGCAGTGCTCCGGGACACCAAGAGACCCAGTACTTC. The rearrangement uses TRBV20-1 and TRBJ2-5; D may match TRBD1 or TRBD2 (5 bases each). Germline V gene data show CDR1 as DFQATT and CDR2 as SNEGSKA (reference sequence). Trimming took 5 bases from V and 0 from J, leaving 7 bases between them. The CDR3 has 12 residues.

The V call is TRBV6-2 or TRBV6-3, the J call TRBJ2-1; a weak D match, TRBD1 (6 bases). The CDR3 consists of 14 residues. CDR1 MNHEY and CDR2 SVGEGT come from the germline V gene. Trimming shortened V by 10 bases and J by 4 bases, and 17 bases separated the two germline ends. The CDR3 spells CATGITRGYNEQFF. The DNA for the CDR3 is TGTGCCACCGGCATCACCAGGGGTTACAATGAGCAGTTCTTC.

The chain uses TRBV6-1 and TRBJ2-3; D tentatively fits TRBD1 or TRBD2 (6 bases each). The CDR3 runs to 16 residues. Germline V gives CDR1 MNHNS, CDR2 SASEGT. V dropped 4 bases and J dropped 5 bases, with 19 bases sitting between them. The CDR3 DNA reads TGTGCCAGCAGTGGTCAGAGTTGGGGGGCACAAGATACGCAGTATTTT. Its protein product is CASSGQSWGAQDTQYF.

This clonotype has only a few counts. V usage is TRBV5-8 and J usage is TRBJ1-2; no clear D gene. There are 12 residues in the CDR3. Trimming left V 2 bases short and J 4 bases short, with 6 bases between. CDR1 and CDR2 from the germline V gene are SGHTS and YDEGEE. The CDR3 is CASSFYLYGYTF. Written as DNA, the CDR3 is TGTGCCAGCAGCTTCTATCTCTATGGCTACACCTTC.

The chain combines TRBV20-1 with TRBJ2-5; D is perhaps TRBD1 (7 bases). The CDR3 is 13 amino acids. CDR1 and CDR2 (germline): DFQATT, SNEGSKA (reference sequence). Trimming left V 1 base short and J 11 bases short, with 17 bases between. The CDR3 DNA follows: TGCAGTGCTAGAGTGACAGGGTCGGGGGAGCAGTACTTC. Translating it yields CSARVTGSGEQYF.

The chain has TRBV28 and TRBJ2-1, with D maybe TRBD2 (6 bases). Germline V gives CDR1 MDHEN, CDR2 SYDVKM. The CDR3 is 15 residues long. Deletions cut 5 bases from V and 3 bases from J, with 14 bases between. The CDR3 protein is CASSPPGRDYNEQFF. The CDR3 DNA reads TGTGCCAGCAGTCCCCCCGGGCGGGACTACAATGAGCAGTTCTTC. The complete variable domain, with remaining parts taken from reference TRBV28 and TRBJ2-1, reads DVKVTQSSRYLVKRTGEKVFLECVQDMDHENMFWYRQDPGLGLRLIYFSYDVKMKEKGDIPEGYSVSREKKERFSLILESASTNQTSMYLCASSPPGRDYNEQFFGPGTRLTVL.

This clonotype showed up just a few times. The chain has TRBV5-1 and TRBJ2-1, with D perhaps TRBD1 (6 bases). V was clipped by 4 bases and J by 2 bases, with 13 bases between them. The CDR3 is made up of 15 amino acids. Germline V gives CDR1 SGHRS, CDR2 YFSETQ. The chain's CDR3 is CASSTTGNPYNEQFF. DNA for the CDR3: TGCGCCAGCAGCACTACAGGGAACCCCTACAATGAGCAGTTCTTC.

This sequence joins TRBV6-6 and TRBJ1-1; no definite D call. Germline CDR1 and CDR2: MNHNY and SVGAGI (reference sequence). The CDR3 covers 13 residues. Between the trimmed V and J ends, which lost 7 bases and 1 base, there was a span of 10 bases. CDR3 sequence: CASTDETNTEAFF. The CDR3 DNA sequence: TGTGCCAGCACCGACGAGACGAACACTGAAGCTTTCTTT.

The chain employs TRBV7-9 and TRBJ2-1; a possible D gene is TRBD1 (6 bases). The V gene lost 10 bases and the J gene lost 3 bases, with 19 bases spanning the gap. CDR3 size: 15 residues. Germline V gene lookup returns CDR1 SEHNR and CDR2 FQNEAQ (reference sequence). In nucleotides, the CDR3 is TGTGCCACCCATGGGGGCCGAGCCTTCTACAATGAGCAGTTCTTC. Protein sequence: CATHGGRAFYNEQFF.

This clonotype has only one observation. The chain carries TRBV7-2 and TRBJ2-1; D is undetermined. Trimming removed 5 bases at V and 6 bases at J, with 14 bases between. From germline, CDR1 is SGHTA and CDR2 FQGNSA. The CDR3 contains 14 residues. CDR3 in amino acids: CASSRGPYANEQFF. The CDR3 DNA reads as TGTGCCAGCAGCCGAGGACCCTACGCCAATGAGCAGTTCTTC.

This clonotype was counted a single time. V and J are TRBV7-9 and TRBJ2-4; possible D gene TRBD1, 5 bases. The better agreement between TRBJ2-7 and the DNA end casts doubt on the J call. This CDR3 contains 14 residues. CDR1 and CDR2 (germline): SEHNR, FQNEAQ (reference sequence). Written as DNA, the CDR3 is TGTGCCAGCAAAAAGGACATGACCCCCTACGAGCAGTACTTC. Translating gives CASKKDMTPYEQYF.

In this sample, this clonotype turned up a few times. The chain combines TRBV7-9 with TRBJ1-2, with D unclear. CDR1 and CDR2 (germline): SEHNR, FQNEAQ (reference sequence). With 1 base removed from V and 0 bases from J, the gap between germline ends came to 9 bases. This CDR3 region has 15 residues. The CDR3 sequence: CASSLEAHPNYGYTF. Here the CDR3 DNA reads TGTGCCAGCAGCTTAGAGGCACATCCTAACTATGGCTACACCTTC.

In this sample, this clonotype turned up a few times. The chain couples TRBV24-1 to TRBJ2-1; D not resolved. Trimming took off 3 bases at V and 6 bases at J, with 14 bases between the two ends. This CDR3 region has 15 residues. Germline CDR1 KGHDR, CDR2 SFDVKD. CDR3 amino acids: CATSDPRGHPNEQFF. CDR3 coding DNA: TGTGCCACCAGTGATCCAAGAGGCCATCCCAATGAGCAGTTCTTC.

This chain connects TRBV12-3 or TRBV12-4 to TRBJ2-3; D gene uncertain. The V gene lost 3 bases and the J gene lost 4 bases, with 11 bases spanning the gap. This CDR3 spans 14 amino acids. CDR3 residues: CASSFGLGSDTQYF. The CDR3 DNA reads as TGTGCCAGCAGTTTCGGGTTAGGGTCAGATACGCAGTATTTT.

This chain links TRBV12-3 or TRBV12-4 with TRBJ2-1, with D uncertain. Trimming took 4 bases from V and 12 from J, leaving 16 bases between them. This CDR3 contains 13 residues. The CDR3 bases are TGTGCCAGCAGTTCCCATCTCGGATTGGTGCAGTTCTTC. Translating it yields CASSSHLGLVQFF.

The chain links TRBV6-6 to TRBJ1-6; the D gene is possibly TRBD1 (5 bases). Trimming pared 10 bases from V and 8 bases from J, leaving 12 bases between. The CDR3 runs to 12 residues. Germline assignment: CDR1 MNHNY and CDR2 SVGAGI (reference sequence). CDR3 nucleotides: TGTGCCACCGATTCCAGGGATTCACCCCTCCACTTT. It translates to CATDSRDSPLHF.

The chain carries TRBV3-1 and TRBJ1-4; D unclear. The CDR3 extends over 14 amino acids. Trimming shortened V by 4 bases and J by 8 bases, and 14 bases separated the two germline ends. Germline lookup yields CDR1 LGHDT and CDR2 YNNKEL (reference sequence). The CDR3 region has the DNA TGTGCCAGCAGCCGGAGGGTCGATCCCGAAAAACTGTTTTTT. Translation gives CASSRRVDPEKLFF.

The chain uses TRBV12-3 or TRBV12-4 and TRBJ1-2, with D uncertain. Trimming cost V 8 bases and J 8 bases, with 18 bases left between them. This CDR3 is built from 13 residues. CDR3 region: CASAVVDREGYTF. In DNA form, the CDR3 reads TGTGCCAGCGCGGTGGTAGACCGAGAAGGCTACACCTTC.

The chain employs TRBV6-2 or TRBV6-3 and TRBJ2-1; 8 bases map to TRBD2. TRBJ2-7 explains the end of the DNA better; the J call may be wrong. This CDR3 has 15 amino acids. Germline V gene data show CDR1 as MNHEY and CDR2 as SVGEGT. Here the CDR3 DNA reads TGTGCCAGCAGGACAAGCGGGAGTGCCTACAATGAGCAGTACTTC. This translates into CASRTSGSAYNEQYF.

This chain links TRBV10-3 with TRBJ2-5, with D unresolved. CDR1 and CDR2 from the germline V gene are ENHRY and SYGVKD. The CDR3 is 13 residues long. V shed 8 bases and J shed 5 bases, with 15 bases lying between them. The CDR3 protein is CAIRAAGRETQYF. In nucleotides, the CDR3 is TGTGCCATCCGCGCGGCAGGAAGGGAGACCCAGTACTTC.

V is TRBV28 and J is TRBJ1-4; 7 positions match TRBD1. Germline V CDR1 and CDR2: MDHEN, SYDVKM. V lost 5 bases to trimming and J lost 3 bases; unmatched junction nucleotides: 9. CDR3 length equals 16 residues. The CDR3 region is CASSQITGVPNEKLFF. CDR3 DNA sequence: TGTGCCAGCAGTCAAATAACAGGGGTTCCTAATGAAAAACTGTTTTTT.

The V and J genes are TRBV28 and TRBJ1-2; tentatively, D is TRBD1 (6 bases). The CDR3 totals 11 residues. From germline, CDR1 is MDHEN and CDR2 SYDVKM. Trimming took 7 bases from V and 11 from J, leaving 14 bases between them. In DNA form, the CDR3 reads TGTGCCAGCACTAGAGGACAGTTTTACACCTTC. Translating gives CASTRGQFYTF.

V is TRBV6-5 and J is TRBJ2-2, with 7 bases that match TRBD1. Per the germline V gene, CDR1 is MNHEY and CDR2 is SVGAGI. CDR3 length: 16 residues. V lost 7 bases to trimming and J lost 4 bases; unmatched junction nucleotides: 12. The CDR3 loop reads CASTIWTGATTGELFF. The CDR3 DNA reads TGTGCCAGCACCATATGGACAGGAGCTACCACCGGGGAGCTGTTTTTT.

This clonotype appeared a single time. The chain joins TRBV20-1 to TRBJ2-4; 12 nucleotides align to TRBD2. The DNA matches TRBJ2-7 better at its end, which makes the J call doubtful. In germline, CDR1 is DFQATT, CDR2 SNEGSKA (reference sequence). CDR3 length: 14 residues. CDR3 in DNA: TGCAGTGCTTATGGACTAGCGGGGAGGTACGAGCAGTACTTC. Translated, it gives CSAYGLAGRYEQYF.